Included here is one T cell receptor beta chain sequence, with context. CDR3 length: 11 residues. The germline V gene encodes CDR1 DFQATT and CDR2 SNEGSKA (reference sequence). The data derive from a study of blood T cells in healthy people across ages. Through a sample-barcoded 5' primer and a J-beta primer mix, a second PCR was run for 7 to 11 cycles. MiXCR was run by TCRdb on the 5' RACE reads, yielding one entry per CDR3 protein. The table records about 1.4 million distinct CDR3 sequences, 55% to 75% of them present only once. The V and J genes are TRBV20-1 and TRBJ2-4; D is unclear. The J call may be in error: the DNA end matches TRBJ2-7 better. Sequenced material: blood. This TCR was recovered from a man between 18 and 29 years old in good health. In DNA form, the CDR3 reads TGCAGTGCTCCACCGGTCGACGAGCAGTACTTC. This translates into CSAPPVDEQYF.